This paragraph covers one TCR beta chain sequence. Its antigen is not known. This sample was taken from a study of T cells in localized non-small cell lung cancer. CDR1 is SGHVS and CDR2 is FQNEAQ in the germline V gene. The CDR3 sequence is 15 residues long. The V end lost 4 bases, the J end lost 8 bases, and 17 bases lay between the germline ends. Sequencing used immunoSEQ multiplex PCR; TCRdb keeps in-frame clones, though not all of them. Of around 30,000 clones in the sample, around 73% were seen once. Study-wide points: A median around 57 of the top 100 tumor clones appeared in adjacent lung. Tumor samples were not multi-region, leaving intratumor heterogeneity unexcluded.

The TCR was taken from a male donor older than 55 with stage II squamous cell lung carcinoma. The rearrangement links TRBV7-8 to TRBJ1-4; perhaps TRBD1 as D (5 bases). The source was peripheral blood, collected before any cancer treatment. The CDR3 sequence: CASSSSEMRGEKLFF. The CDR3 DNA sequence: TGTGCCAGCAGCTCATCAGAGATGAGGGGCGAAAAACTGTTTTTT.